These 11 T cell receptor beta chains were all obtained from the same sample, sequenced in a study of early T cells in non-severe SARS-CoV-2 infection. Each CDR3 protein is one row after TCRdb ran MiXCR on the 5' RACE reads. The sample has tens of thousands of distinct CDR3 sequences, less than 5% seen once; the top ten hold less than 5.5%. Material: whole blood. The receptors were sampled from an adult who was a healthcare worker with PCR-confirmed SARS-CoV-2 infection or an uninfected control (not recorded which).

This clonotype was detected a few times. The chain carries TRBV12-3 or TRBV12-4 and TRBJ2-7; 8 nucleotides agree with TRBD2. The CDR3 length is 14 residues. V lost 6 bases and J lost 3; bases outside the gene matches: 7. CDR3 in amino acids: CASSLSGSNYEQYF. The DNA of the CDR3 is TGTGCCAGCAGCTTAAGCGGGAGTAACTACGAGCAGTACTTC.

This clonotype was observed a handful of times. The genes are TRBV28 and TRBJ1-2; no reliable D call. V was pared by 6 bases and J by 0 bases, with 5 bases between. Germline V gives CDR1 MDHEN, CDR2 SYDVKM. The CDR3 has 12 residues. CDR3 loop: CASRRANYGYTF. The CDR3 DNA sequence: TGTGCCAGCAGAAGAGCTAACTATGGCTACACCTTC.

The sample holds many counts of this clonotype. V and J are TRBV29-1 and TRBJ1-1; the D is unclear. Germline values: CDR1 SQVTM, CDR2 ANQGSEA. The V end lost 6 bases, the J end lost 3 bases, and 17 bases lay between the germline ends. The CDR3 has 14 residues. CDR3 protein: CSVASSRVDTEAFF. The CDR3 DNA follows: TGCAGCGTGGCATCGTCCCGGGTGGACACTGAAGCTTTCTTT.

This clonotype was seen ten or more times. The V and J genes are TRBV4-1 and TRBJ1-4; tentatively, D is TRBD1 (5 bases). This CDR3 spans 16 amino acids. V was pared by 4 bases and J by 0 bases, with 12 bases between. Germline CDR1 and CDR2: MGHRA and YSYEKL. The CDR3 loop is CASSPGNSATNEKLFF. The CDR3 DNA follows: TGCGCCAGCAGCCCAGGGAACAGCGCAACTAATGAAAAACTGTTTTTT.

This clonotype was seen many times. The V call is TRBV7-9, the J call TRBJ2-7; TRBD2 matches 10 bases. V lost 2 bases, J lost 1 base, and 8 bases stayed unmatched. The CDR3 has 17 residues. CDR1 is SEHNR, CDR2 FQNEAQ, per germline (reference sequence). The CDR3 nucleotides are TGTGCCAGCAGCTTAACTCCTAGCGGGAGTGAGTCCTACGAGCAGTACTTC. Translated, it gives CASSLTPSGSESYEQYF.

In this sample, this clonotype turned up a few times. The rearrangement uses TRBV27 and TRBJ2-1, with D possibly TRBD2 on 6 matching bases. The CDR3 sequence is 15 residues long. Germline CDR1 and CDR2: MNHEY and SMNVEV (reference sequence). With 6 bases removed from V and 0 bases from J, the gap between germline ends came to 12 bases. The CDR3 is CASSRTGDSYNEQFF. As DNA, the CDR3 is TGTGCCAGCAGCAGAACGGGAGACTCCTACAATGAGCAGTTCTTC.

This clonotype is labeled medium-sized. CDR3 sequence reads: CASSEGPTYEQYF. Written as DNA, the CDR3 is TGTGCCAGCAGCGAGGGCCCGACGTACGAGCAGTACTTC. V usage is TRBV9 and J usage is TRBJ2-7; D is unresolved. CDR3 length: 13 residues. CDR1 and CDR2 from the germline V gene are SGDLS and YYNGEE. Trimming shortened V by 3 bases and J by 4 bases, and 11 bases separated the two germline ends.

This clonotype was detected only a few times. This rearrangement joins TRBV5-1 to TRBJ2-5, with a tentative D call TRBD1 (6 bases). This CDR3 region has 14 residues. Per germline, CDR1 SGHRS and CDR2 YFSETQ. V was clipped by 0 bases and J by 1 base, with 7 bases between them. The CDR3 DNA reads TGCGCCAGCAGCTTGGGGGACATCCAAGAGACCCAGTACTTC. It is translated as CASSLGDIQETQYF.

There are many counts of this clonotype. The chain employs TRBV11-2 and TRBJ2-7; D unresolved. This CDR3 spans 11 amino acids. Trimming left V 5 bases short and J 1 base short, with 3 bases between. Germline CDR1 is SGHAT and CDR2 is FQNNGV. The CDR3 DNA reads TGTGCCAGCAGCCCGTCCTACGAGCAGTACTTC. It specifies CASSPSYEQYF. Full variable domain (missing parts from reference TRBV11-2 and TRBJ2-7): EAGVAQSPRYKIIEKRQSVAFWCNPISGHATLYWYQQILGQGPKLLIQFQNNGVVDDSQLPKDRFSAERLKGVDSTLKIQPAKLEDSAVYLCASSPSYEQYFGPGTRLTVT.

This clonotype showed up many times. V is TRBV28 and J is TRBJ2-7; no clear D gene. V gave up 7 bases and J gave up 1 base, with 14 bases separating them. The CDR3 spans 14 residues. Germline V gives CDR1 MDHEN, CDR2 SYDVKM. The CDR3 here is CASIFTDFSYEQYF. Here the CDR3 DNA reads TGTGCCAGCATTTTTACGGATTTTTCCTACGAGCAGTACTTC. Full variable domain (rest looked up from reference TRBV28 and TRBJ2-7): DVKVTQSSRYLVKRTGEKVFLECVQDMDHENMFWYRQDPGLGLRLIYFSYDVKMKEKGDIPEGYSVSREKKERFSLILESASTNQTSMYLCASIFTDFSYEQYFGPGTRLTVT.

This clonotype was recorded at least ten times. This chain connects TRBV7-6 to TRBJ2-1; 8 nucleotides line up with TRBD2. Per germline, CDR1 SGHVS and CDR2 FNYEAQ. With 0 bases clipped from V and 6 bases from J, the junction kept 4 bases outside the gene matches. The CDR3 totals 15 residues. CDR3 loop: CASSLASGGGNEQFF. The CDR3 DNA reads TGTGCCAGCAGCTTAGCAAGCGGGGGCGGCAATGAGCAGTTCTTC.